This T cell receptor (beta chain) was sequenced during a study of blood T cell repertoires in COVID-19. Study summary: Donors in the United States, Italy and Spain gave samples during acute or convalescent COVID-19. In each case, the material was cDNA or gDNA derived from T cells, B-cell-depleted T cells, or PBMCs.

In the original analysis: Amplifying reference gene primers gave estimates of nucleated cell counts. The repertoire was sequenced with immunoSEQ multiplex PCR; TCRdb's copy has only in-frame clones and lacks some. V and J calls and clone size are given by that table; D and trimming were obtained from the DNA. The data show about 180,000 clones, around 83% seen once. The sequenced material came from peripheral blood. The clonotype originates from a woman in her twenties or thirties with active or convalescent COVID-19.

The DNA for the CDR3 is TGTGCCAGTTCTGACCGACTCAGGGGGCGGGATGGCTACACCTTC. It codes for CASSDRLRGRDGYTF. The gene calls are TRBV19 and TRBJ1-2; TRBD1 aligns across 8 bases. The CDR3 has 15 residues. Trimming took 8 bases from V and 6 from J; bases not matched to a gene: 14. Germline V gene sequence: CDR1 LNHDA, CDR2 SQIVND (reference sequence).